A selection of T cell receptor beta chains follows, all from one sample in a study of cytomegalovirus exposure and HLA in healthy donors. Sequenced by immunoSEQ multiplex PCR; TCRdb stores in-frame clones only, minus some. The table shows under 200,000 clones, with roughly 89% occurring only once. The sequencing input was PBMCs. These receptors came from a woman in her twenties or thirties in good health and CMV-seronegative. Each CDR3 is given with its conserved first and last residue. A D gene is named only where the DNA matches it firmly. Where a row states a size, it is once, few, many or the class of an expanded clone; other rows omit it.

J | size | D | V | CDR3 | DNA
TRBJ2-7 | - | TRBD1 | TRBV2 | CASRLQGAGYEQYF | TGTGCCAGCAGGCTCCAGGGGGCGGGGTACGAGCAGTACTTC
TRBJ2-7 | once | - | TRBV28 | CASSRWDSPTYEQYF | TGTGCCAGCAGCCGCTGGGACTCCCCAACCTACGAGCAGTACTTC
TRBJ2-2 | - | - | TRBV5-1 | CASSLLATGTGELFF | TGCGCCAGCAGCTTGCTAGCAACGGGCACCGGGGAGCTGTTTTTT
TRBJ2-1 | - | - | TRBV6-5 | CASSRSVSSYNEQFF | TGTGCCAGCAGTAGGAGCGTTAGCTCCTACAATGAGCAGTTCTTC
TRBJ2-3 | - | TRBD2 | TRBV29-1 | CSAGLAGVTDTQYF | TGCAGCGCCGGACTAGCGGGGGTCACAGATACGCAGTATTTT
TRBJ1-1 | few | - | TRBV6-6 | CASSYGAGRMNTEAFF | TGTGCCAGCAGTTACGGGGCCGGGCGAATGAACACTGAAGCTTTCTTT
TRBJ2-7 | - | - | TRBV2 | CASLGQSYEQYF | TGTGCCAGCCTGGGACAATCCTACGAGCAGTACTTC
TRBJ2-7 | - | - | TRBV10-1 | CASSESNSNEQYF | TGCGCCAGCAGTGAGTCGAATAGTAACGAGCAGTACTTC
TRBJ1-1 | - | TRBD1 | TRBV15 | CATSGRGQGRAEAFF | TGTGCCACCAGCGGCCGGGGACAGGGGAGAGCTGAAGCTTTCTTT
TRBJ1-1 | once | TRBD1 | TRBV19 | CASSWDRLNTEAFF | TGTGCCAGTAGCTGGGACAGACTTAACACTGAAGCTTTCTTT
TRBJ1-5 | few | - | TRBV5-4 | CASSLMRGGNQPQHF | TGTGCCAGCAGCTTGATGCGGGGCGGCAATCAGCCCCAGCATTTT
TRBJ2-3 | - | - | TRBV27 | CASTRTFTDTQYF | TGTGCCAGCACCCGGACTTTCACAGATACGCAGTATTTT
TRBJ1-2 | - | - | TRBV7-8 | CASSLGLTYYGYTF | TGTGCCAGCAGCTTAGGACTGACTTACTATGGCTACACCTTC
TRBJ1-1 | - | TRBD1 | TRBV6-6 | CASSPTGGDTEAFF | TGTGCCAGCAGTCCAACAGGGGGTGACACTGAAGCTTTCTTT
TRBJ1-3 | - | - | TRBV5-1 | CASSQFATPTTGNTIYF | TGCGCCAGCAGCCAATTTGCGACACCTACAACGGGAAACACCATATATTTT
TRBJ2-3 | - | TRBD1 | TRBV5-1 | CASSFQGASTDTQYF | TGCGCCAGCAGCTTCCAGGGGGCCAGCACAGATACGCAGTATTTT
TRBJ1-6 | - | TRBD1 | TRBV29-1 | CSVRGTGDSPLHF | TGCAGCGTCCGGGGGACAGGGGATTCACCCCTCCACTTT
TRBJ1-4 | - | - | TRBV7-9 | CASSAGDRYPRHEKLFF | TGTGCCAGCAGCGCCGGTGACAGGTACCCCAGGCATGAAAAACTGTTTTTT
TRBJ2-1 | - | - | TRBV6-5 | CASSMGRYNEQFF | TGTGCCAGCAGTATGGGCAGATACAATGAGCAGTTCTTC
TRBJ1-1 | - | TRBD1 | TRBV2 | CASRGQGNTEAFF | TGTGCCAGCAGGGGACAGGGGAACACTGAAGCTTTCTTT
TRBJ2-3 | - | TRBD2 | TRBV6-1 | CASSARTSGLRDTQYF | TGTGCCAGCAGTGCCCGGACTAGCGGGTTGCGGGATACGCAGTATTTT
TRBJ2-7 | - | TRBD1 | TRBV27 | CASSQDRGVYEQYF | TGTGCCAGCAGCCAGGACAGGGGGGTCTACGAGCAGTACTTC
TRBJ2-2 | - | - | TRBV7-8 | CASSLAPGSRTLAGELFF | TGTGCCAGCAGCTTAGCCCCGGGTTCGAGAACCCTTGCCGGGGAGCTGTTTTTT
TRBJ2-4 | once | TRBD2 | TRBV11-2 | CASSSSGRANIQYF | TGTGCCAGCAGCTCTAGCGGGAGGGCCAACATTCAGTACTTC
TRBJ1-2 | - | - | TRBV15 | CATSRDRGAYGYTF | TGTGCCACCAGCAGAGATCGGGGGGCCTATGGCTACACCTTC
TRBJ1-1 | - | - | TRBV28 | CASRTPGSLNTEAFF | TGTGCCAGCAGAACCCCGGGGAGTTTGAACACTGAAGCTTTCTTT
TRBJ1-2 | - | TRBD1 | TRBV19 | CASSLSTGGGSYGYTF | TGTGCCAGTAGTCTTTCCACAGGGGGCGGGAGCTATGGCTACACCTTC
TRBJ1-1 | - | - | TRBV9 | CASSVEGVDDTAAFF | TGTGCCAGCAGCGTAGAGGGGGTCGACGACACTGCAGCTTTCTTT
TRBJ1-6 | - | - | TRBV27 | CASSPNRAVSPLHF | TGTGCCAGCAGCCCAAACAGGGCTGTGTCACCCCTCCACTTT
TRBJ2-7 | - | TRBD2 | TRBV7-2 | CASSRSGGLHPEQYF | TGTGCCAGCAGCCGTAGCGGGGGACTACACCCCGAGCAGTACTTC
TRBJ2-2 | - | - | TRBV5-4 | CASSLVVAGELFF | TGTGCCAGCAGCTTGGTAGTGGCCGGGGAGCTGTTTTTT
TRBJ2-3 | - | - | TRBV5-4 | CASSLGGFTDTQYF | TGTGCCAGCAGCTTGGGCGGTTTCACAGATACGCAGTATTTT
TRBJ2-5 | - | TRBD1 | TRBV28 | CASRDRARVETQYF | TGTGCCAGCAGGGACAGGGCGAGGGTAGAGACCCAGTACTTC
TRBJ2-1 | - | - | TRBV10-1 | CATRTVYNEQFF | TGCGCCACCCGGACAGTGTACAATGAGCAGTTCTTC
TRBJ2-3 | - | TRBD2 | TRBV7-9 | CASSLGGSGFTDTQYF | TGTGCCAGCAGCTTAGGCGGTAGCGGGTTCACAGATACGCAGTATTTT
TRBJ2-2 | - | TRBD2 | TRBV5-1 | CASSFAGGVNTGELFF | TGCGCCAGCAGCTTTGCTGGGGGGGTTAACACCGGGGAGCTGTTTTTT
TRBJ1-4 | - | TRBD1 | TRBV18 | CASFGGQGLGEKLFF | TGTGCCAGCTTCGGTGGACAGGGGTTAGGTGAAAAACTGTTTTTT
TRBJ2-1 | - | TRBD1 | TRBV7-9 | CASSSRDSLSYNEQFF | TGTGCCAGCAGCTCCCGGGACAGCTTGTCCTACAATGAGCAGTTCTTC
TRBJ1-4 | - | - | TRBV6-5 | CASSQQGTNEKLFF | TGTGCCAGCAGCCAACAGGGAACTAATGAAAAACTGTTTTTT
TRBJ2-7 | - | TRBD2 | TRBV11-2 | CASSSTSNHEQYF | TGTGCCAGCAGCTCGACTAGCAACCACGAGCAGTACTTC
TRBJ2-3 | - | - | TRBV7-6 | CASSLDRQSQYF | TGTGCCAGCAGCTTAGATCGCCAGTCGCAGTATTTT
TRBJ1-3 | - | - | TRBV4-1 | CASSPTLANSGNTIYF | TGCGCCAGCAGCCCTACCCTTGCCAACTCTGGAAACACCATATATTTT
TRBJ1-1 | - | - | TRBV30 | CAWSVPPNWEAFF | TGTGCCTGGAGTGTTCCTCCCAACTGGGAAGCTTTCTTT
TRBJ2-1 | - | - | TRBV7-2 | CASSLSGRGPSSYNEQFF | TGTGCCAGCAGCTTATCCGGGCGGGGGCCGAGCTCCTACAATGAGCAGTTCTTC
TRBJ2-1 | - | TRBD2 | TRBV2 | CASSEVRLAVYNEQFF | TGTGCCAGCAGTGAAGTGCGTCTAGCGGTCTACAATGAGCAGTTCTTC
TRBJ2-5 | - | TRBD2 | TRBV7-2 | CASSPGTSGGQTQYF | TGTGCCAGCAGCCCAGGGACTAGCGGGGGTCAGACCCAGTACTTC
TRBJ2-7 | - | - | TRBV11-2 | CASSLDSDEQYF | TGTGCCAGCAGCTTAGATAGCGACGAGCAGTACTTC
TRBJ1-6 | - | - | TRBV5-4 | CASSLHSSPLHF | TGTGCCAGCAGCTTGCATTCATCACCCCTCCACTTT
TRBJ2-5 | - | TRBD1 | TRBV4-1 | CASSQVSGGETQYF | TGCGCCAGCAGCCAAGTTTCAGGGGGAGAGACCCAGTACTTC
TRBJ1-1 | - | - | TRBV4-1 | CASSQAGVNTEAFF | TGCGCCAGCAGCCAAGCAGGGGTGAACACTGAAGCTTTCTTT
TRBJ2-7 | - | - | TRBV7-9 | CAGSIPTSYEQYF | TGTGCCGGCAGTATACCAACTTCCTACGAGCAGTACTTC
TRBJ1-2 | - | - | TRBV7-3 | CASSLLANYGYTF | TGTGCCAGCAGCTTACTCGCTAACTATGGCTACACCTTC
TRBJ1-4 | - | - | TRBV11-2 | CASSSAMTGEKLFF | TGTGCCAGCAGCTCAGCCATGACAGGTGAAAAACTGTTTTTT
TRBJ2-7 | - | TRBD1 | TRBV27 | CASSSNRGNEQYF | TGTGCCAGCAGTTCTAACAGGGGGAACGAGCAGTACTTC
TRBJ1-4 | - | - | TRBV5-1 | CASSLAFVGAVKLFF | TGCGCCAGCAGCTTGGCCTTTGTAGGGGCAGTAAAACTGTTTTTT